The entry below gives a single T cell receptor (beta chain) sequence along with its context. CDR3 length: 12 residues. The V end lost 8 bases, the J end lost 2 bases, and 6 bases lay between the germline ends. Germline CDR1 MNHEY, CDR2 SMNVEV (reference sequence). This entry comes from a study of shared T cell receptors in the human thymus. Profiling relied on immunoSEQ multiplex PCR, and the TCRdb table lists in-frame clones only, not all of them. The repertoire holds about 500,000 clones, with approximately 80% as singletons. The data also belong to a second study, concerning human thymus T cells. This second study notes: There were highly overlapping thymic repertoires among unrelated individuals, as related research reported.

The origin of this receptor is a boy under two years old with a congenital heart defect. Sequencing was carried out using thymocytes. The chain links TRBV27 to TRBJ2-2; no clear D gene. As DNA, the CDR3 is TGTGCCAGCGGGCAAAACACCGGGGAGCTGTTTTTT. Translation gives CASGQNTGELFF.